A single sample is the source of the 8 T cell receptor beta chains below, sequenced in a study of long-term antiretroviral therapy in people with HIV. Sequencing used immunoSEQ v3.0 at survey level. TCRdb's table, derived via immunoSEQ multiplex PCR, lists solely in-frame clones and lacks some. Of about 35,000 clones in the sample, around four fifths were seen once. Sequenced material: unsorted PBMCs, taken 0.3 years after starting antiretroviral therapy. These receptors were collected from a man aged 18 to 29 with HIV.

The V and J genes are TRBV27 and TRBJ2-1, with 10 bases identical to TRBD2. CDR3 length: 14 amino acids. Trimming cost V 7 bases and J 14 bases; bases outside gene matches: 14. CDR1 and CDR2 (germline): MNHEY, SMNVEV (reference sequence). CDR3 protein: CASTPGSGGAEEFF. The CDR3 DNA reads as TGTGCCAGCACCCCGGGGAGCGGGGGGGCGGAGGAGTTCTTC.

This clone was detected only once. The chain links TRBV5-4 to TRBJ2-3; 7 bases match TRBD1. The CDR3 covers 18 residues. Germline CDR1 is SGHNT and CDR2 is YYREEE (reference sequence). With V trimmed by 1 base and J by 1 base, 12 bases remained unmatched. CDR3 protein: CASSLQTGFFEGTDTQYF. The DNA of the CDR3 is TGTGCCAGCAGCTTGCAGACAGGGTTTTTTGAAGGCACAGATACGCAGTATTTT.

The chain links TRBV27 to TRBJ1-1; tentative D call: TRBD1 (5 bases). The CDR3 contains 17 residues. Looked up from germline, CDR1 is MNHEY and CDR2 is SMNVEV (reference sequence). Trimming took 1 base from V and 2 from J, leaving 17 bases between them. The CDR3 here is CASSLWVQGGYNTEAFF. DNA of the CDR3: TGTGCCAGCAGTTTATGGGTCCAGGGAGGGTATAACACTGAAGCTTTCTTT.

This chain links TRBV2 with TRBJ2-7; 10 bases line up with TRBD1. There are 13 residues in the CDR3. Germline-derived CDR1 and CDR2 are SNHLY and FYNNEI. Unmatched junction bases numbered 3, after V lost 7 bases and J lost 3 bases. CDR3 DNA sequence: TGTGCCAGCAATCGGGACAGGGGCTACGAGCAGTACTTC. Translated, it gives CASNRDRGYEQYF.

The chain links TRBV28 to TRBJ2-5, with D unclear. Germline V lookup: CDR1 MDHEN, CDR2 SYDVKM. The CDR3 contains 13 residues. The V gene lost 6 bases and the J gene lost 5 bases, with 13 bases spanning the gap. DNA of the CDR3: TGTGCCAGCAGGGCGACGTCTTCGGAGACCCAGTACTTC. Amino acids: CASRATSSETQYF.

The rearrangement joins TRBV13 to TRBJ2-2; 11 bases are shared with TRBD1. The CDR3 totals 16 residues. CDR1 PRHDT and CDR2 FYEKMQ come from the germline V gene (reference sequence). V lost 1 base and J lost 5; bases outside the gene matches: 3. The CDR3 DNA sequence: TGTGCCAGCAGCTTAGAGGGACAGGGGGTTACCGGGGAGCTGTTTTTT. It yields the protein CASSLEGQGVTGELFF. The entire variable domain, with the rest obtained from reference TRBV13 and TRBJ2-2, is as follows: AAGVIQSPRHLIKEKRETATLKCYPIPRHDTVYWYQQGPGQDPQFLISFYEKMQSDKGSIPDRFSAQQFSDYHSELNMSSLELGDSALYFCASSLEGQGVTGELFFGEGSRLTVL.

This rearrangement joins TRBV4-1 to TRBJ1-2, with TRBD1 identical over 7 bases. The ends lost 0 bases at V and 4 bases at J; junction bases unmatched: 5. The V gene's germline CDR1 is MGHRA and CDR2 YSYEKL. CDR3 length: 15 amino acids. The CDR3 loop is CASSQEGAGGYGYTF. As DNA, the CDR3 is TGCGCCAGCAGCCAAGAGGGGGCAGGGGGCTATGGCTACACCTTC.

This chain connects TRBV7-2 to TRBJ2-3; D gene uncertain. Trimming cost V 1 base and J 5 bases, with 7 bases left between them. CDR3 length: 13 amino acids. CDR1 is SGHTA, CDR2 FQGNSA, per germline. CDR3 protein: CASSLDRRDTQYF. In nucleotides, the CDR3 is TGTGCCAGCAGCTTAGATCGGCGAGATACGCAGTATTTT.